This passage covers 8 T cell receptor beta chains from one sample sequenced in a study of spatial heterogeneity in lung cancer. Their specific antigens are unknown. TCRdb reprocessed the 5' RACE reads via MiXCR and lists one record per CDR3 protein. The table includes fewer than 30,000 distinct CDR3 sequences, roughly 6.6% detected once. Study-wide findings and caveats: It was found that expanded intratumoral alpha and beta TCR counts tracked tumor mutation counts.

The time point denotes: sample taken at primary tumor resection. The specimen comprised lung tumor tissue, sampled at surgery. These receptors all come from a male donor with early-stage non-small cell lung cancer.

A few counts support this clonotype. This rearrangement joins TRBV4-3 to TRBJ1-5, with a possible D match to TRBD1 (6 bases). Germline CDR1 is LGHNA and CDR2 is YSLEER. V lost 1 base to trimming and J lost 2 bases, with 9 bases between them. This CDR3 region has 15 residues. CDR3 nucleotides: TGCGCCAGCAGCCAAGCAGCAGGGGGCAATCAGCCCCAGCATTTT. Its translation is CASSQAAGGNQPQHF.

The sample holds many counts of this clonotype. The chain couples TRBV5-1 to TRBJ2-5; D is possibly TRBD1 (6 bases). Trimming removed 4 bases at V and 3 bases at J, with 10 bases between. CDR3 length: 13 amino acids. CDR1 SGHRS and CDR2 YFSETQ come from the germline V gene. The CDR3 loop is CASSAGAEETQYF. Written as DNA, the CDR3 is TGCGCCAGCAGCGCAGGGGCCGAAGAGACCCAGTACTTC.

In its sample, this clonotype ranks as medium-sized. The chain uses TRBV7-2 and TRBJ1-2; D remains ambiguous. CDR3 size: 15 residues. CDR1 SGHTA and CDR2 FQGNSA come from the germline V gene. V was cut by 2 bases and J by 3 bases, with 13 bases left in between. The CDR3: CASSLMQTAHYGYTF. The DNA for the CDR3 is TGTGCCAGCAGCTTAATGCAAACAGCGCACTATGGCTACACCTTC.

This clonotype was seen a few times. V gene TRBV10-3 combines with J gene TRBJ1-2, with a tentative D call TRBD1 (5 bases). V was cut by 6 bases and J by 7 bases, with 15 bases left in between. The CDR3 is 13 residues long. Germline V gene sequence: CDR1 ENHRY, CDR2 SYGVKD. DNA of the CDR3: TGTGCCATCAGCCAACAGGCCTCATCTGGCTACACCTTC. It yields the protein CAISQQASSGYTF.

This clonotype was recorded at least ten times. The rearrangement links TRBV7-9 to TRBJ2-1; 10 bases are a match to TRBD1. The CDR3 extends over 16 amino acids. The germline V gene has CDR1 SEHNR and CDR2 FQNEAQ (reference sequence). V was pared by 5 bases and J by 4 bases, with 8 bases of the junction left unmatched. The CDR3 loop reads CASSTRQGALYNEQFF. CDR3 bases: TGTGCCAGCAGCACAAGACAGGGGGCTTTATACAATGAGCAGTTCTTC.

The table lists this clonotype with many counts. In nucleotides, the CDR3 is TGTGCCAGCAGCTTTGGGATATACGAGCAGTACTTC. Its translation: CASSFGIYEQYF. This sequence joins TRBV5-5 and TRBJ2-7; D unclear. The V gene lost 2 bases and the J gene lost 4 bases, with 7 bases spanning the gap. The CDR3 is 12 amino acids. Germline CDR1 reads SGHKS; CDR2 reads YYEKEE (reference sequence).

This clonotype was seen at least ten times. The V call is TRBV11-2, the J call TRBJ1-4; no clear D. Germline loops: CDR1 SGHAT, CDR2 FQNNGV. The CDR3 extends over 14 amino acids. The V end lost 5 bases, the J end lost 8 bases, and 15 bases lay between the germline ends. The CDR3 region is CASSQAWNSEKLFF. The CDR3, as DNA: TGTGCCAGCAGCCAAGCTTGGAACAGCGAAAAACTGTTTTTT.

The V and J genes are TRBV3-1 and TRBJ1-5; no clear D gene. The CDR3 is 13 amino acids. V lost 0 bases, J lost 7 bases, and 7 bases lay in between. CDR1 is LGHDT, CDR2 YNNKEL, per germline (reference sequence). CDR3 nucleotides: TGTGCCAGCAGCCAAGATCGGGAGCAGCCCCAGCATTTT. Encoded protein: CASSQDREQPQHF.